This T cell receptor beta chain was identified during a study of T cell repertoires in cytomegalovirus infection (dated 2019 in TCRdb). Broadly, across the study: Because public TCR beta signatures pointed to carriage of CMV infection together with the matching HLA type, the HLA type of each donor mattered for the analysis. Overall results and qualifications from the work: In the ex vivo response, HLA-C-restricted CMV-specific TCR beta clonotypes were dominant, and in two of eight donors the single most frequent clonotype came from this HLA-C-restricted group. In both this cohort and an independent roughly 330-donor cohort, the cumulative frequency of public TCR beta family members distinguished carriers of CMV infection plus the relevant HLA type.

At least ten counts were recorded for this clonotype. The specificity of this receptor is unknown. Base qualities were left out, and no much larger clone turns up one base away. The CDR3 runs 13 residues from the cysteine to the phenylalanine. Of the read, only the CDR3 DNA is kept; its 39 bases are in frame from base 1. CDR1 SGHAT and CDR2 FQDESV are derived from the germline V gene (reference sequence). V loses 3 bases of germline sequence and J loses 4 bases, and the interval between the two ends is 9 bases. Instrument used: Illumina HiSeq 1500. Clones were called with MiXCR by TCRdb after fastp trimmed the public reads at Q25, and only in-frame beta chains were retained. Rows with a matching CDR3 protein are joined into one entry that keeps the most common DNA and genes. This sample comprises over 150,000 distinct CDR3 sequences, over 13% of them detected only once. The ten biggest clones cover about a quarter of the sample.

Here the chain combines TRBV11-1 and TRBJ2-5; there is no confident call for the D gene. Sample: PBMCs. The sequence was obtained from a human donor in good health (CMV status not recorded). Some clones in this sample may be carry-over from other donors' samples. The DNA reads TGTGCCAGCAGCTTTGGTTTTCGAGAGACCCAGTACTTC. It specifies CASSFGFRETQYF.